This TCR beta chain was profiled in a study of OX40 agonist ivuxolimab in advanced cancers. This clone showed up just a few times. The ends were cut back, 5 bases at V and 0 bases at J, with 15 bases in the middle. The CDR3 covers 15 residues. Germline CDR1 and CDR2: SGHKS and YYEKEE (reference sequence). Assay: immunoSEQ multiplex PCR; the TCRdb copy retains only in-frame clones and omits some. This table holds 60,000 to 70,000 clones, less than 90% found once. The J gene is TRBJ2-7, the V gene TRBV5-5, with D possibly matching TRBD2 (6 bases). The sequence was collected from an adult with an advanced solid tumor such as melanoma, head and neck, liver or kidney cancer. The material sequenced was CD4+ or CD8+ T cells sorted from blood, taken in a trial of the OX40 agonist ivuxolimab. The DNA of the CDR3 is TGTGCCAGCAGGGGATATTCGGACTACTCCTACGAGCAGTACTTC. Its protein is CASRGYSDYSYEQYF.